This T cell receptor (beta chain) was recovered during a study of tumor-infiltrating lymphocytes in primary liver carcinoma. The wider study: The patient population consisted of men and women between 30 and 69 years of age. Per sample, productive TCRbeta reads numbered roughly 3.5 to 7.5 million, similar across tissue types.

The CDR3 runs to 15 residues. Germline CDR1 MNHNY, CDR2 SVGAGI (reference sequence). Of note for this clonotype: The antigen is not known. Mismatch with germline at one junction end may stem from a read error.

General study results and limits: The study found tumor-adjacent and tumor-blood pairs overlapped less than tumor region pairs.

They got blood RNA out of unsorted whole blood and also pulled out germline DNA. Researchers generated TCR beta cDNA from about 0.5 ug of total RNA, relying on a constant-region primer. Slightly modified ARM-PCR, run as three nested multiplex PCR rounds, produced the TCR beta libraries. TRBV1-TRBV30 forward and Cbeta reverse primers drove the first two roughly 10-cycle rounds. TCRdb processed the multiplex PCR reads anew with MiXCR; each CDR3 protein has one entry. The table records some 320,000 distinct CDR3 sequences, roughly 60% of them present only once. Sequencing was done on a sample of peripheral blood. V gene TRBV6-6 combines with J gene TRBJ2-1; TRBD1 aligns across 10 bases. The clonotype comes from a man between 35 and 55 years old with primary liver carcinoma and hepatitis B virus infection. In DNA form, the CDR3 reads TGTGCCAGCAGTCCCGGGACAGGGGACATAGATGAACAGTTCTTC. Amino acids: CASSPGTGDIDEQFF.